This T cell receptor beta chain was identified during a study of T cell repertoires in cytomegalovirus infection. Whole-study findings and limits: In two of eight donors, the top clonotype was HLA-C-restricted CMV-specific.

This clonotype was recorded at least ten times. What it recognizes is unknown. A single record per CDR3 protein comes from TCRdb applying MiXCR to the reads. This sample has about 740,000 distinct CDR3 sequences, with around 30% found just once. The sample here was cultured PBMCs, taken from culture after CMV antigen stimulation. This sequence originates from a human donor in good health (CMV status not recorded). Some clones in this sample may be carry-over from other donors' samples.

This CDR3 is CASSFLGITEAFF. For the CDR3, the DNA is TGTGCCAGCAGCTTTCTGGGGATAACTGAAGCTTTCTTT. The chain recombines TRBV7-2 with TRBJ1-1; D gene ambiguous. The CDR3 spans 13 residues. In germline, CDR1 is SGHTA, CDR2 FQGNSA. Trimming removed 3 bases from V and 5 bases from J, with 10 bases in between.